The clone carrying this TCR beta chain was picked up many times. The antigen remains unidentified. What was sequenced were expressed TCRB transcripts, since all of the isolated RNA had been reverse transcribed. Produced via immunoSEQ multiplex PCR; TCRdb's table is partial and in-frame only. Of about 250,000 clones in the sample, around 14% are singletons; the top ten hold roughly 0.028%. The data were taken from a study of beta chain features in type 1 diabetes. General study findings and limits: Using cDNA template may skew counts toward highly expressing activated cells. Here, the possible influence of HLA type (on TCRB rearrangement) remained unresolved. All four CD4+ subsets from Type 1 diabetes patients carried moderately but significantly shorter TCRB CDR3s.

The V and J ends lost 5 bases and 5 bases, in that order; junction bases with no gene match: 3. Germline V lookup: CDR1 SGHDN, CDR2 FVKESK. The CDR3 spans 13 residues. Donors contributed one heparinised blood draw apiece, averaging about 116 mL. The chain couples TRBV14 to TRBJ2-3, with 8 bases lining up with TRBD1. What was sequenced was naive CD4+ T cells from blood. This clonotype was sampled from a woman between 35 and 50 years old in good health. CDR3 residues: CASSGQGRDTQYF. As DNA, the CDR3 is TGTGCCAGCAGCGGACAGGGCAGAGATACGCAGTATTTT.